What follows are 15 T cell receptor beta chains derived from one specimen sequenced in a study of blood T cell repertoires in COVID-19. Produced via immunoSEQ multiplex PCR; TCRdb's table is partial and in-frame only. The table shows approximately 73,000 clones, with about nine tenths occurring only once. Sequencing was done on a sample of peripheral blood. These receptors were taken from an older woman with acute or convalescent COVID-19.

This rearrangement joins TRBV6-5 to TRBJ1-1; weak D call: TRBD1 (6 bases). This CDR3 contains 14 residues. The V end was cut by 2 bases, the J end by 5 bases, with 12 bases between. Per the germline V gene, CDR1 is MNHEY and CDR2 is SVGAGI. As DNA, the CDR3 is TGTGCCAGCAGTTACCATACAGGGCTGACTGAAGCTTTCTTT. Translating gives CASSYHTGLTEAFF.

The V and J genes are TRBV29-1 and TRBJ2-5; D is ambiguous. The CDR3 is 11 residues long. Germline lookup yields CDR1 SQVTM and CDR2 ANQGSEA. Trimming took off 3 bases at V and 3 bases at J, with 5 bases between the two ends. For the CDR3, the DNA is TGCAGCGTTGACCGAGAAGAGACCCAGTACTTC. This codes for CSVDREETQYF.

The rearrangement links TRBV6-1 to TRBJ2-7, with D tentatively TRBD2 (5 bases). The V gene lost 3 bases and the J gene lost 3 bases, with 9 bases spanning the gap. There are 13 residues in the CDR3. The germline V gene encodes CDR1 MNHNS and CDR2 SASEGT. The CDR3 nucleotides read TGTGCCAGCAGTGACAGGAGGTACTACGAGCAGTACTTC. It specifies CASSDRRYYEQYF.

The chain employs TRBV24-1 and TRBJ2-2; D is uncertain. The germline CDR1 and CDR2 sequences are KGHDR and SFDVKD. The CDR3 is 14 amino acids. With 4 bases removed from V and 6 bases from J, the gap between germline ends came to 11 bases. The CDR3 bases are TGTGCCACCAGTGAATCCACAGTAGCCGGGGAGCTGTTTTTT. This codes for CATSESTVAGELFF.

V is TRBV11-2 and J is TRBJ2-7, with TRBD1 as a possible D gene (6 bases). There are 15 residues in the CDR3. The germline V gene encodes CDR1 SGHAT and CDR2 FQNNGV. Trimming stripped 5 bases from V and 4 bases from J, with 18 bases between. CDR3 region: CASSPHSRGGYEQYF. CDR3 bases: TGTGCCAGCAGCCCCCATTCCAGGGGCGGGTACGAGCAGTACTTC.

The J gene is TRBJ2-5, the V gene TRBV7-2; 10 nucleotides match TRBD2. This CDR3 has 15 amino acids. J was trimmed by 5 bases and V by 4 bases; bases with no gene match: 7. The germline V gene has CDR1 SGHTA and CDR2 FQGNSA. The CDR3 bases are TGTGCCAGCAGCTACCAGCGGGGGGGCATGGAGACCCAGTACTTC. Its protein is CASSYQRGGMETQYF.

The rearrangement links TRBV5-1 to TRBJ2-3; 14 bases map to TRBD2. The CDR3 spans 18 residues. V dropped 0 bases and J dropped 1; count of bases not matched to a gene: 4. Germline CDR1 and CDR2: SGHRS and YFSETQ. The CDR3 loop is CASSLATSGGAGTDTQYF. The DNA of the CDR3 is TGCGCCAGCAGCTTGGCGACTAGCGGGGGGGCCGGCACAGATACGCAGTATTTT.

A few counts support this clone. The chain is built from TRBV27 and TRBJ1-2; D may be TRBD1 (6 bases). Trimming left V 3 bases short and J 8 bases short, with 13 bases between. Germline CDR1 is MNHEY and CDR2 is SMNVEV (reference sequence). CDR3 length equals 13 residues. CDR3 residues: CASSFRGALGYTF. Written as DNA, the CDR3 is TGTGCCAGCAGTTTCAGGGGCGCCTTGGGCTACACCTTC.

V is TRBV11-2 and J is TRBJ2-7; D might be TRBD2 (5 bases). The V end was cut by 7 bases, the J end by 0 bases, with 19 bases between. The CDR3 spans 16 residues. Germline loops: CDR1 SGHAT, CDR2 FQNNGV. This CDR3 reads CASTSFVRGSSYEQYF. The CDR3, as DNA: TGTGCCAGCACCTCCTTCGTTCGGGGAAGCTCCTACGAGCAGTACTTC.

The chain recombines TRBV12-5 with TRBJ1-6; no clear D. From germline, CDR1 is LGHNT and CDR2 FRNRAP. The CDR3 is made up of 15 amino acids. V shed 4 bases and J shed 9 bases, with 16 bases lying between them. The CDR3: CASGSNPTGGSPLHF. DNA for the CDR3: TGTGCTAGTGGTTCCAACCCGACGGGAGGTTCACCCCTCCACTTT.

A single count supports this clone. This rearrangement joins TRBV11-2 to TRBJ2-1, with D uncertain. V shed 1 base and J shed 6 bases, with 10 bases lying between them. The CDR3 totals 14 residues. CDR1 is SGHAT, CDR2 FQNNGV, per germline. In nucleotides, the CDR3 is TGTGCCAGCAGCTTAGTTAGTAGTCTCAATGAGCAGTTCTTC. Translated, it gives CASSLVSSLNEQFF.

The V and J genes are TRBV28 and TRBJ2-7, with 13 bases fitting TRBD2. After removal of 5 bases from V and 7 bases from J, the junction contained 8 bases not matched to a gene. CDR3 length equals 15 residues. Per germline, CDR1 MDHEN and CDR2 SYDVKM. The CDR3 protein is CASSRTSGSLVEQYF. In nucleotides, the CDR3 is TGTGCCAGCAGTAGGACTAGCGGGAGTCTGGTTGAGCAGTACTTC.

V and J are TRBV9 and TRBJ2-3; 10 nucleotides line up with TRBD2. The CDR3 is 17 amino acids. The V gene's germline CDR1 is SGDLS and CDR2 YYNGEE. With 2 bases clipped from V and 2 bases from J, the junction kept 8 bases outside the gene matches. CDR3 residues: CASSVTSGSQYTDTQYF. CDR3 nucleotide sequence: TGTGCCAGCAGCGTGACTAGCGGGTCCCAATACACAGATACGCAGTATTTT.

The chain is built from TRBV19 and TRBJ1-5, with TRBD1 matching 7 bases. Trimming at V came to 6 bases and at J to 1 base, leaving 6 bases not matched to a gene. CDR1 is LNHDA and CDR2 is SQIVND in the germline V gene (reference sequence). This CDR3 has 15 amino acids. The CDR3 region has the DNA TGTGCCAGTAGCTCAGGGACAGACAGCAATCAGCCCCAGCATTTT. Its protein is CASSSGTDSNQPQHF. The full variable domain, its missing parts supplied by reference TRBV19 and TRBJ1-5, is DGGITQSPKYLFRKEGQNVTLSCEQNLNHDAMYWYRQDPGQGLRLIYYSQIVNDFQKGDIAEGYSVSREKKESFPLTVTSAQKNPTAFYLCASSSGTDSNQPQHFGDGTRLSIL.

CDR3 DNA: TGTGCCAGCAGCTTAGGTACTAGAAGCACAGATACGCAGTATTTT. Translation gives CASSLGTRSTDTQYF. The rearrangement links TRBV11-2 to TRBJ2-3, with D perhaps matching TRBD2 (5 bases). The CDR3 totals 15 residues. V was clipped by 1 base and J by 0 bases, with 8 bases between them. In germline, CDR1 is SGHAT, CDR2 FQNNGV.